Sequencing of this T cell receptor (beta chain) was carried out in a study of regulatory T cells in long-lasting Graves disease. Study-wide results and caveats: The small sample size may have reduced accuracy.

On this clonotype: The antigen is not known.

Time point indicated: newly diagnosed GD, antithyroid drugs for less than 3 months. Researchers made the TCR library from RNA that was extracted from PBMCs. Through Arm-PCR of CDR3 regions and iRepertoire HTBI primers, TCR beta libraries were built. MiXCR, applied by TCRdb to the multiplex PCR reads, yields one record per CDR3 protein. The sample lists 500,000 or so distinct CDR3 sequences, 16% seen once, with 25% in the top ten. V lost 5 bases and J lost 2, with 10 bases in between. This CDR3 spans 13 amino acids. CDR1 is DFQATT and CDR2 is SNEGSKA in the germline V gene (reference sequence). Separately, the same data were catalogued under a study of T cells in Graves' hyperthyroidism and ophthalmopathy.

The input for sequencing was peripheral blood mononuclear cells (PBMCs), taken at new diagnosis, from a patient treated with antithyroid drugs. This sequence joins TRBV20-1 and TRBJ2-1; no clear D. The receptor comes from a woman aged 35 to 59 with Graves disease. The CDR3 DNA reads TGCAGTGCTCCATCTGGCGCCTACAATGAGCAGTTCTTC. Translating it yields CSAPSGAYNEQFF.